This entry features one T cell receptor (beta chain) sequence. Its target is unknown. The sample originates from a study of T-cell memory formation after mild COVID-19. Study-level information: TCR clusters largely stayed donor specific. Study-wide results and caveats: Contracting CD4+ clones sat mainly in CM and EM; CD8+ in EMRA. The authors left the SARS-CoV-2 specificity of second-wave clones peaking on day 37 unconfirmed.

TCRdb re-called the 5' RACE reads through MiXCR, storing one row per CDR3 protein. Of roughly 450,000 distinct CDR3 sequences detected, 18% appear once; the ten largest clones hold around an eighth. The CDR3 contains 17 residues. Germline CDR1 and CDR2: SQVTM and ANQGSEA. V was clipped by 7 bases and J by 5 bases; unmatched bases: 13. This receptor was taken from an adult woman who had mild COVID-19 (a few samples of this study predate the infection). Cell type and time point are not known. Sample: PBMCs or a T cell subset sorted from them (not recorded which). J is TRBJ2-5 and V is TRBV29-1; 16 bases are shared with TRBD2. In DNA, the CDR3 is TGCAGCGCATCGGGACTAGCGGGAGGGTCCTTTCGGGAGACCCAGTACTTC. Its protein is CSASGLAGGSFRETQYF.